This passage covers 14 T cell receptor beta chains from one sample sequenced in a study of blood T cell repertoires in COVID-19. The method was immunoSEQ multiplex PCR; TCRdb's version includes in-frame clones alone and lacks a portion of them. The table shows approximately 490,000 clones, with around 90% occurring only once. The sequenced material came from PBMCs or T cells enriched from blood (not recorded which). These receptors all come from a woman younger than 30 who had recovered from COVID-19.

About this clone: The junction does not match germline at one end; this may be a read error. The J gene is TRBJ1-4, the V gene TRBV5-8; D is unclear. The CDR3 is made up of 12 amino acids. Germline V lookup: CDR1 SGHTS, CDR2 YDEGEE. The CDR3 DNA reads as TGTGCCAGCAGCCGTACCCTTCAGCGTTTGGTTTTT. It codes for CASSRTLQRLVF.

The V gene is TRBV5-4, the J gene TRBJ2-2; 7 bases map to TRBD2. CDR3 length equals 15 residues. J lost 1 base, V lost 4 bases, and 4 bases had no gene match. Germline CDR1 reads SGHNT; CDR2 reads YYREEE (reference sequence). In DNA form, the CDR3 reads TGTGCCAGCAGCCAAGGACTAGAGAACACCGGGGAGCTGTTTTTT. It translates to CASSQGLENTGELFF.

The chain links TRBV19 to TRBJ2-3; 13 bases are a match to TRBD2. V dropped 3 bases and J dropped 5; count of bases not matched to a gene: 2. The CDR3 runs 15 residues. The germline V gene has CDR1 LNHDA and CDR2 SQIVND (reference sequence). The CDR3 DNA reads as TGTGCCAGTAGTATTACTAGCGGGGGGGGAGATACGCAGTATTTT. Translation: CASSITSGGGDTQYF.

The chain recombines TRBV24-1 with TRBJ2-3; TRBD1 matches 11 bases. J lost 4 bases, V lost 4 bases, and 6 bases had no gene match. CDR1 is KGHDR and CDR2 is SFDVKD in the germline V gene. This CDR3 is built from 16 residues. CDR3 loop: CATSEPGQGAADTQYF. Here the CDR3 DNA reads TGTGCCACCAGTGAACCCGGACAGGGGGCCGCAGATACGCAGTATTTT.

The genes are TRBV21-1 and TRBJ1-5. TRBV21-1 is a listed pseudogene. The CDR3 length is 12 residues. The CDR3 is CASSFRPQPQHF. The CDR3 DNA reads TGTGCCAGCAGCTTCCGTCCTCAGCCCCAGCATTTT.

This clone was counted a few times. The chain couples TRBV18 to TRBJ2-3, with 8 positions matching TRBD2. The CDR3 length is 16 residues. Germline-derived CDR1 and CDR2 are KGHSH and LQKENI. Trimming at V came to 3 bases and at J to 3 bases, leaving 8 bases not matched to a gene. In DNA, the CDR3 is TGTGCCAGCTCACCCCCCGCGGGGGGAGTGACAGATACGCAGTATTTT. This gives the protein CASSPPAGGVTDTQYF.

The CDR3 loop is CASSQFHLGGVITGELFF. The CDR3 DNA sequence: TGTGCCAGCAGCCAATTCCACCTGGGGGGGGTGATCACCGGGGAGCTGTTTTTT. V gene TRBV4-2 combines with J gene TRBJ2-2, with 7 bases matching TRBD2. The CDR3 has 18 residues. The V and J ends lost 2 bases and 4 bases, in that order; junction bases with no gene match: 13. The V gene's germline CDR1 is LGHNA and CDR2 YNFKEQ.

The chain is built from TRBV9 and TRBJ2-2, with a weak D call TRBD1 (6 bases). Per the germline V gene, CDR1 is SGDLS and CDR2 is YYNGEE. Trimming took off 4 bases at V and 8 bases at J, with 18 bases between the two ends. CDR3 length equals 15 residues. The CDR3 coding sequence is TGTGCCAGCAGCCCTCCCGACAGGCCGTTTGGGGAGCTGTTTTTT. Translating gives CASSPPDRPFGELFF. Together with reference TRBV9 and TRBJ2-2, the CDR3 gives the full variable domain: DSGVTQTPKHLITATGQRVTLRCSPRSGDLSVYWYQQSLDQGLQFLIQYYNGEERAKGNILERFSAQQFPDLHSELNLSSLELGDSALYFCASSPPDRPFGELFFGEGSRLTVL.

This chain links TRBV6-1 with TRBJ1-3, with 9 bases aligning to TRBD1. The CDR3 has 16 residues. Germline-derived CDR1 and CDR2 are MNHNS and SASEGT. The J segment lost 2 bases and the V segment lost 4 bases, leaving 6 bases of the junction unmatched. DNA of the CDR3: TGTGCCAGCAGTGTGTTGGACAGGGGCCCTGGAAACACCATATATTTT. Protein sequence: CASSVLDRGPGNTIYF.

The chain couples TRBV5-1 to TRBJ2-3, with D maybe TRBD1 (6 bases). Germline V gene lookup returns CDR1 SGHRS and CDR2 YFSETQ. Trimming left V 4 bases short and J 1 base short, with 13 bases between. The CDR3 consists of 15 residues. The CDR3 here is CASSPGQFRTDTQYF. The CDR3, as DNA: TGCGCCAGCAGCCCCGGACAGTTCCGCACAGATACGCAGTATTTT. The entire variable domain, with the rest obtained from reference TRBV5-1 and TRBJ2-3, is as follows: KAGVTQTPRYLIKTRGQQVTLSCSPISGHRSVSWYQQTPGQGLQFLFEYFSETQRNKGNFPGRFSGRQFSNSRSEMNVSTLELGDSALYLCASSPGQFRTDTQYFGPGTRLTVL.

In the case of this clone: Other DNA variants within this sample encode the same CDR3. J is TRBJ1-1 and V is TRBV5-1; possibly TRBD1 for D (6 bases). The germline V gene encodes CDR1 SGHRS and CDR2 YFSETQ. Trimming removed 2 bases at V and 2 bases at J, with 10 bases between. The CDR3 covers 14 residues. This CDR3 is CASSLLTGNTEAFF. Here the CDR3 DNA reads TGCGCCAGCAGCTTATTGACAGGCAACACTGAAGCTTTCTTT.

This rearrangement joins TRBV2 to TRBJ2-7; 8 bases align to TRBD1. Trimming took 6 bases from V and 6 from J; bases not matched to a gene: 13. This CDR3 comprises 15 residues. Germline V gene lookup returns CDR1 SNHLY and CDR2 FYNNEI. The CDR3 nucleotides are TGTGCCAGCAGATCCGAACAGGGGGGTCCCCTCGAGCAGTACTTC. This translates into CASRSEQGGPLEQYF.

The rearrangement uses TRBV10-2 and TRBJ1-5; D is undetermined. Germline V lookup: CDR1 WSHSY, CDR2 SAAADI. Deletions cut 4 bases from V and 1 base from J, with 2 bases between. This CDR3 region has 12 residues. The DNA of the CDR3 is TGCGCCAGCAGTGTAAGCAATCAGCCCCAGCATTTT. Amino acid sequence: CASSVSNQPQHF.

The V and J genes are TRBV10-3 and TRBJ2-3; the match to TRBD2 covers 11 bases. The CDR3 has 15 amino acids. Per germline, CDR1 ENHRY and CDR2 SYGVKD. V shed 9 bases and J 6 bases; nucleotides not matched to a gene: 11. As DNA, the CDR3 is TGTGCCATTGCACCCTCGACTAGCGGGGCCGATACGCAGTATTTT. This sequence encodes CAIAPSTSGADTQYF.